This passage covers 18 T cell receptor beta chains from one sample sequenced in a study of blood T cell repertoires in COVID-19. Clones were sequenced by immunoSEQ multiplex PCR, and TCRdb holds only the in-frame ones, with some missing. The sample includes a few hundred thousand clones, roughly 88% of them seen just once. Sequencing input: PBMCs or T cells enriched from blood (not recorded which). The receptors come from a woman aged 18-35 years who had been exposed to COVID-19.

V usage is TRBV12-3 or TRBV12-4 and J usage is TRBJ1-2, with D tentatively TRBD1 (5 bases). Trimming stripped 8 bases from V and 4 bases from J, with 14 bases between. The CDR3 is 13 amino acids. The CDR3, as DNA: TGTGCCAGCCGAATAGGGGCAGGCTATGGCTACACCTTC. Residues: CASRIGAGYGYTF.

The chain has TRBV6-5 and TRBJ2-7; D may be TRBD2 (5 bases). Germline lookup yields CDR1 MNHEY and CDR2 SVGAGI. This CDR3 comprises 14 residues. Trimming stripped 4 bases from V and 3 bases from J, with 13 bases between. CDR3 nucleotide sequence: TGTGCCAGCAGTTCCGGACTGTTACTCTACGAGCAGTACTTC. As protein: CASSSGLLLYEQYF.

The chain is built from TRBV4-2 and TRBJ2-5; the match to TRBD2 covers 16 bases. The CDR3 covers 21 residues. CDR1 and CDR2 from the germline V gene are LGHNA and YNFKEQ. V was clipped by 4 bases and J by 3 bases; unmatched bases: 17. The DNA for the CDR3 is TGTGCCAGCAGCCGAACCCCCGGGACTAGCGGGGGGGAAGGTATTGAAGAGACCCAGTACTTC. Translation: CASSRTPGTSGGEGIEETQYF.

This rearrangement joins TRBV4-3 to TRBJ1-2; TRBD1 matches at 7 bases. The CDR3 covers 14 residues. With 1 base clipped from V and 4 bases from J, the junction kept 3 bases outside the gene matches. Germline assignment: CDR1 LGHNA and CDR2 YSLEER. CDR3 loop: CASSQGGGAYGYTF. The CDR3 DNA reads as TGCGCCAGCAGCCAAGGAGGGGGCGCCTATGGCTACACCTTC.

This rearrangement joins TRBV7-2 to TRBJ2-3, with 13 bases that match TRBD2. Germline V gives CDR1 SGHTA, CDR2 FQGNSA. Losses at the gene ends were 4 bases for V and 1 base for J; bases not matched to a gene: 2. This CDR3 region has 16 residues. CDR3 protein: CASSSLAGGGTDTQYF. CDR3 DNA sequence: TGTGCCAGCAGCTCACTAGCGGGGGGGGGCACAGATACGCAGTATTTT.

The chain combines TRBV2 with TRBJ2-7, with 12 nucleotides matching TRBD2. The CDR3 loop spans 15 amino acids. With 9 bases clipped from V and 1 base from J, the junction kept 7 bases outside the gene matches. Germline V gene data show CDR1 as SNHLY and CDR2 as FYNNEI. CDR3: CARTVGLAGSYEQYF. The DNA for the CDR3 is TGTGCCAGAACCGTTGGACTAGCGGGGTCCTACGAGCAGTACTTC.

About this clone: Other DNA sequences within the sample encode an identical CDR3. V usage is TRBV28 and J usage is TRBJ2-5; 9 bases agree with TRBD2. This CDR3 region has 14 residues. Germline loops: CDR1 MDHEN, CDR2 SYDVKM. The V gene end was trimmed by 1 base and the J gene end by 3 bases; junction bases not matched to a gene: 0. CDR3 sequence (DNA): TGTGCCAGCAGTTTATTAGCGGGAGAAGAGACCCAGTACTTC. Protein sequence: CASSLLAGEETQYF.

The chain couples TRBV5-4 to TRBJ1-1, with 12 bases that match TRBD1. The V segment lost 5 bases and the J segment 5 bases; nucleotides outside the gene matches: 7. This CDR3 is built from 15 residues. CDR1 is SGHNT, CDR2 YYREEE, per germline (reference sequence). The CDR3 spells CASRWGQGAKTEAFF. CDR3 DNA: TGTGCCAGCAGATGGGGACAGGGGGCGAAGACTGAAGCTTTCTTT.

The chain employs TRBV18 and TRBJ1-1; D remains unclear. V gave up 2 bases and J gave up 11 bases, with 9 bases separating them. CDR1 KGHSH and CDR2 LQKENI come from the germline V gene. CDR3 size: 11 residues. The CDR3 loop reads CASSPGRMAFF. The DNA of the CDR3 is TGTGCCAGCTCACCAGGGAGAATGGCTTTCTTT.

The J gene is TRBJ1-1, the V gene TRBV18; D is unresolved. The V end lost 6 bases, the J end lost 1 base, and 9 bases lay between the germline ends. This CDR3 has 13 residues. The germline V gene encodes CDR1 KGHSH and CDR2 LQKENI. DNA for the CDR3: TGTGCCAGCTCGCTCGGAGGGAACACTGAAGCTTTCTTT. This translates into CASSLGGNTEAFF.

A single count supports this clone. The rearrangement joins TRBV18 to TRBJ1-4; perhaps TRBD1 as D (5 bases). The germline V gene has CDR1 KGHSH and CDR2 LQKENI. V was pared by 2 bases and J by 0 bases, with 10 bases between. The CDR3 spans 16 residues. The CDR3 spells CASSPWGGSTNEKLFF. As DNA, the CDR3 is TGTGCCAGCTCACCATGGGGCGGCTCAACTAATGAAAAACTGTTTTTT. The full variable domain, with the rest looked up from reference TRBV18 and TRBJ1-4, is NAGVMQNPRHLVRRRGQEARLRCSPMKGHSHVYWYRQLPEEGLKFMVYLQKENIIDESGMPKERFSAEFPKEGPSILRIQQVVRGDSAAYFCASSPWGGSTNEKLFFGSGTQLSVL.

This chain uses TRBV7-2 with TRBJ2-7; TRBD2 matches at 10 bases. The germline V gene encodes CDR1 SGHTA and CDR2 FQGNSA. With V trimmed by 0 bases and J by 8 bases, 13 bases remained unmatched. The CDR3 is 17 residues long. The CDR3: CASSLAPSGGRGRKQYF. The CDR3 region has the DNA TGTGCCAGCAGCTTAGCTCCTAGCGGGGGCCGGGGGAGGAAGCAGTACTTC.

The chain combines TRBV7-9 with TRBJ2-1, with D unclear. Trimming stripped 5 bases from V and 0 bases from J, with 17 bases between. Germline CDR1 reads SEHNR; CDR2 reads FQNEAQ (reference sequence). CDR3 size: 17 residues. The CDR3 sequence: CASSARPASSSYNEQFF. In DNA form, the CDR3 reads TGTGCCAGCAGCGCCAGGCCGGCGTCCAGCTCCTACAATGAGCAGTTCTTC.

This rearrangement joins TRBV18 to TRBJ1-3; the match to TRBD1 covers 7 bases. The germline CDR1 and CDR2 sequences are KGHSH and LQKENI. This CDR3 spans 16 amino acids. V trimming: 5 bases; J trimming: 0 bases; junction bases outside the gene matches: 7. CDR3 amino acids: CASSGLTGTSGNTIYF. The CDR3 region has the DNA TGTGCCAGCTCAGGTCTGACAGGGACCTCTGGAAACACCATATATTTT.

The chain is built from TRBV7-2 and TRBJ2-7, with 9 bases identical to TRBD2. CDR1 and CDR2 (germline): SGHTA, FQGNSA. V shed 5 bases, J shed 0 bases, and the junction held 8 bases outside the gene matches. This CDR3 spans 16 amino acids. For the CDR3, the DNA is TGTGCCAGCAGCACGGAAAGCGGGGGGCTCTCCTACGAGCAGTACTTC. It is translated as CASSTESGGLSYEQYF.

The genes are TRBV7-2 and TRBJ2-7, with 9 bases that match TRBD2. The V segment lost 1 base and the J segment 4 bases; nucleotides outside the gene matches: 5. Germline V gives CDR1 SGHTA, CDR2 FQGNSA. The CDR3 has 15 residues. The CDR3 spells CASSLEPGLAYEQYF. The CDR3 coding sequence is TGTGCCAGCAGCTTAGAACCGGGACTAGCTTACGAGCAGTACTTC.

This chain uses TRBV7-9 with TRBJ1-5; 7 bases match TRBD1. With 4 bases clipped from V and 2 bases from J, the junction kept 11 bases outside the gene matches. Germline V gene data show CDR1 as SEHNR and CDR2 as FQNEAQ (reference sequence). The CDR3 has 17 amino acids. CDR3 region: CASSSEGLGGRNQPQHF. CDR3 DNA sequence: TGTGCCAGCAGCTCCGAAGGCCTAGGGGGCCGCAATCAGCCCCAGCATTTT.

CDR3 sequence (DNA): TGCGCCAGCAGCCAATCTCGCGATGGGAGATATGGCTACACCTTC. Translated: CASSQSRDGRYGYTF. The V gene is TRBV4-3, the J gene TRBJ1-2; no clear D gene. The ends were cut back, 2 bases at V and 5 bases at J, with 15 bases in the middle. The germline CDR1 and CDR2 sequences are LGHNA and YSLEER. The CDR3 length is 15 residues.